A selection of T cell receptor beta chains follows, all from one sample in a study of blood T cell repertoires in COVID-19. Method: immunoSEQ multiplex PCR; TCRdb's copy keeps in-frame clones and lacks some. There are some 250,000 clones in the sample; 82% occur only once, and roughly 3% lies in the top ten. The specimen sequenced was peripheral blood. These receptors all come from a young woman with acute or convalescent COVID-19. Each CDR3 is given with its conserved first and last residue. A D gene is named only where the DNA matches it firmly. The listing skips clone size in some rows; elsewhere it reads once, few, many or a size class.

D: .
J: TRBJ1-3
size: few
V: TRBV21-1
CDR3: CASIREDSGNTIYF
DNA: TGTGCCAGCATTAGGGAGGACTCTGGAAACACCATATATTTT

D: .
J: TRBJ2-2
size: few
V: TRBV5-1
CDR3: CASSYKIRATGSPGELFF
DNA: TGCGCCAGCAGCTACAAGATCCGGGCCACCGGGAGTCCCGGGGAGCTGTTTTTT

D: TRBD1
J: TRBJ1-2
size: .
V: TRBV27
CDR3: CASSLSGGNGYTF
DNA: TGTGCCAGCAGTTTATCAGGGGGCAATGGCTACACCTTC

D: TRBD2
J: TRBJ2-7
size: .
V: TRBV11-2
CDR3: CASRPGSGRGWGEQYF
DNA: TGTGCCAGCAGGCCGGGTAGCGGGAGAGGATGGGGCGAGCAGTACTTC

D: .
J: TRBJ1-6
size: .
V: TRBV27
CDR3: CASSLSFGGEYNSPLHF
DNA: TGTGCCAGCAGTTTAAGTTTCGGGGGGGAATATAATTCACCCCTCCACTTT

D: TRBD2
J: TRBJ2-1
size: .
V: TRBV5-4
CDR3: CTSAGGGPSSYNEQFF
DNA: TGTACAAGTGCGGGGGGCGGACCGAGCTCCTACAATGAGCAGTTCTTC

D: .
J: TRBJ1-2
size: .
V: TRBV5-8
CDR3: CASSLNNNYGYTF
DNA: TGTGCCAGCAGCTTAAACAATAACTATGGCTACACCTTC

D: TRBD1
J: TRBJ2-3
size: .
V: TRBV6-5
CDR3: CATAYGQGGPNTQYF
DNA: TGTGCCACCGCGTACGGACAGGGTGGCCCGAATACGCAGTATTTT

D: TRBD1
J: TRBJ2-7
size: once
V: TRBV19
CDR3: CASTGTGGHEQYF
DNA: TGTGCCAGTACCGGAACAGGGGGCCACGAGCAGTACTTC

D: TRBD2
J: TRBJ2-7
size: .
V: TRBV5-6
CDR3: CASSLGLAGVSYEQYF
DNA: TGTGCCAGCAGCTTGGGGCTAGCGGGGGTTTCCTACGAGCAGTACTTC

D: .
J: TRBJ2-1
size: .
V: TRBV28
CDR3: CASSLDGNNEQFF
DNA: TGTGCCAGCAGCCTGGACGGGAACAATGAGCAGTTCTTC

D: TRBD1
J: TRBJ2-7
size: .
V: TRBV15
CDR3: CATSSPGTGSEQYF
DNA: TGTGCCACCAGCAGTCCCGGGACAGGGTCCGAGCAGTACTTC

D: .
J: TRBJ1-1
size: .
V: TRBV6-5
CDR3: CASRLGPNTEAFF
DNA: TGTGCCAGCCGTCTGGGGCCGAACACTGAAGCTTTCTTT

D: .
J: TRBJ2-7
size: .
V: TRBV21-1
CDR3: CASRGTGASYEQYF
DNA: TGTGCCAGCAGGGGGACAGGGGCCTCCTACGAGCAGTACTTC

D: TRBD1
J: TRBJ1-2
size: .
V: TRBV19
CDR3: CASLTGTGGVGSGYTF
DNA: TGTGCCAGTCTTACCGGGACAGGGGGCGTTGGTAGTGGCTACACCTTC

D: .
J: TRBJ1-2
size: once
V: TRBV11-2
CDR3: CASSYGLESSGTF
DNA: TGTGCCAGCAGCTACGGACTGGAAAGCTCCGGCACCTTC

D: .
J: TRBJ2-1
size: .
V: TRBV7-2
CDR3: CASSSLRRAYNEQFF
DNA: TGTGCCAGCAGCTCATTAAGACGGGCCTACAATGAGCAGTTCTTC